The present entry profiles one TCR beta chain with its context. What it binds is not known. TCRdb reanalysed the reads using MiXCR and keeps one entry per CDR3 protein. This table has roughly 310,000 distinct CDR3 sequences, 25% to 30% appearing once. The data originate from a study of T cell repertoires in cytomegalovirus infection. Germline V gene data show CDR1 as SGHRS and CDR2 as YFSETQ. Trimming removed 4 bases from V and 0 bases from J, with 12 bases in between. The CDR3 has 15 residues. This TCR derives from a human donor in good health (CMV status not recorded). Some clones in this sample may be carry-over from other donors' samples. The chain links TRBV5-1 to TRBJ2-3; D may match TRBD1 or TRBD2 (6 bases each). This material consisted of cultured PBMCs, taken from culture after CMV antigen stimulation. The CDR3 DNA reads TGCGCCAGCAGCACGGAGGGACAAAGCACAGATACGCAGTATTTT. Its translation: CASSTEGQSTDTQYF.